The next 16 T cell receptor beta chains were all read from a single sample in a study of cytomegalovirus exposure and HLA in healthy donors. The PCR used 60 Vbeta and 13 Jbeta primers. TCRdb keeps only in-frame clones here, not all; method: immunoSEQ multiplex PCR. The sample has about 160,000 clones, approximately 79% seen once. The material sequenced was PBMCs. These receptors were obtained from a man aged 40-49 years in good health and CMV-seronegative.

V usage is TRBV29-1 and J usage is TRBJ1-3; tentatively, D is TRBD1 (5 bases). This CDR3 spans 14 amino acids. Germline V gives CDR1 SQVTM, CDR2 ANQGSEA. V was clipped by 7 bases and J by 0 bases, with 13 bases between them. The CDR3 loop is CSAEGLNSGNTIYF. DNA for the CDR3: TGCAGCGCGGAGGGGTTGAACTCTGGAAACACCATATATTTT.

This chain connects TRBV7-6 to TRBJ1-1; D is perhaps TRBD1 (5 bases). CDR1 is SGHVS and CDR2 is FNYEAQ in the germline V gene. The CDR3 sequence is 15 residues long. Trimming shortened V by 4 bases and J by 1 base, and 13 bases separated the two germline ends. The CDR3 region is CASSSPGLRNTEAFF. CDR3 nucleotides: TGTGCCAGCAGCTCCCCGGGACTCAGGAACACTGAAGCTTTCTTT.

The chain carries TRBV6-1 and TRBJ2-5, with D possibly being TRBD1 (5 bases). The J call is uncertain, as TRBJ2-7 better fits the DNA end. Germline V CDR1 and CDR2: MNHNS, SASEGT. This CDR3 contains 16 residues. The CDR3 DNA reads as TGTGCCAGCAGTGAAGCCAGACAGATCCTCTCCTACGAGCAGTACTTC. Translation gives CASSEARQILSYEQYF.

CDR3 sequence reads: CATSRAGGGVGYTF. For the CDR3, the DNA is TGTGCCACCAGCAGAGCAGGCGGGGGGGTCGGCTACACCTTC. The chain employs TRBV15 and TRBJ1-2, with D possibly matching TRBD1 (5 bases). V was cut by 1 base and J by 8 bases, with 14 bases left in between. CDR1 and CDR2 (germline): LNHNV, YYDKDF (reference sequence). The CDR3 loop spans 14 amino acids.

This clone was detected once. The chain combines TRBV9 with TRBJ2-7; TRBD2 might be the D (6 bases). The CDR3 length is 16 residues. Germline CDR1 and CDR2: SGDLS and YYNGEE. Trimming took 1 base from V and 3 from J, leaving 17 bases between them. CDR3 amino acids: CASSVSGTAANYEQYF. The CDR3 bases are TGTGCCAGCAGCGTATCCGGGACTGCAGCTAACTACGAGCAGTACTTC.

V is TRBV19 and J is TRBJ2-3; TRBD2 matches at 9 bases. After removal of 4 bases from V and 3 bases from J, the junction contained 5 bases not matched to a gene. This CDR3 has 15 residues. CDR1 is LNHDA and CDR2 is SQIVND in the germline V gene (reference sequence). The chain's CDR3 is CASSRIAGETDTQYF. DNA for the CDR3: TGTGCCAGTAGTAGGATAGCGGGAGAAACAGATACGCAGTATTTT.

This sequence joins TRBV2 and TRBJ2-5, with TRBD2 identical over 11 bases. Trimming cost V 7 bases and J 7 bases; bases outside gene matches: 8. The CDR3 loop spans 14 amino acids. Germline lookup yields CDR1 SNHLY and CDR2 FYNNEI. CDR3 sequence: CASTPTSGIGTQYF. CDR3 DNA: TGTGCCAGCACCCCGACTAGCGGGATTGGGACCCAGTACTTC.

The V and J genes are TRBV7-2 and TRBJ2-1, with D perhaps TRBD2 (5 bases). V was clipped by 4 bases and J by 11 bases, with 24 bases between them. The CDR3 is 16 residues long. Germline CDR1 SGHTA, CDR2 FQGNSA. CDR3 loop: CASSSTVKRAPSQQFF. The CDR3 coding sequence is TGTGCCAGCAGCTCGACGGTCAAGAGGGCCCCAAGCCAGCAGTTCTTC.

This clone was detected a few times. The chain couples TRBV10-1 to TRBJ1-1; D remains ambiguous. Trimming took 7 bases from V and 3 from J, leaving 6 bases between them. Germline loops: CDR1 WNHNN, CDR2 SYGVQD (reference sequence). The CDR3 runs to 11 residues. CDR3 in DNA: TGCGCCAGCAATAATCACACTGAAGCTTTCTTT. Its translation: CASNNHTEAFF.

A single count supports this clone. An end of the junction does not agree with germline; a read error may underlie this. CDR3 in amino acids: CASSLDFGNTIYF. DNA of the CDR3: TGTGCTAGCAGCCTGGACTTCGGAAACACCATATATTTT. The rearrangement links TRBV7-7 to TRBJ1-3, with no clear D. Germline-derived CDR1 and CDR2 are SSHAT and FNYEAQ (reference sequence). The CDR3 spans 13 residues. Using reference TRBV7-7 and TRBJ1-3 for the parts outside the CDR3, the full variable domain is GAGVSQSPRYKVTKRGQDVTLRCDPISSHATLYWYQQALGQGPEFLTYFNYEAQPDKSGLPSDRFSAERPEGSISTLTIQRTEQRDSAMYRCASSLDFGNTIYFGEGSWLTVV.

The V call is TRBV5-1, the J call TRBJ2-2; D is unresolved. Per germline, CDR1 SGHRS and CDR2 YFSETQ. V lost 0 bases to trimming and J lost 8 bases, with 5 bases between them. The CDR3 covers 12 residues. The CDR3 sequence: CASSLAGGELFF. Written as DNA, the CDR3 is TGCGCCAGCAGCTTGGCGGGTGGGGAGCTGTTTTTT.

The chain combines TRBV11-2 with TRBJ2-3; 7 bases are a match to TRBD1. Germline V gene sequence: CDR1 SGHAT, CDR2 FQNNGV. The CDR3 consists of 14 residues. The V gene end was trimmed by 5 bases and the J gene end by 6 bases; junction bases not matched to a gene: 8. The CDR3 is CASSRTRGQDTQYF. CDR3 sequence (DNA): TGTGCCAGCAGCCGCACGAGGGGGCAGGATACGCAGTATTTT.

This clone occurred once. The CDR3: CASSYSSGALYF. The CDR3, as DNA: TGTGCCAGCAGTTACTCGTCTGGGGCTCTCTACTTC. This chain uses TRBV6-6 with TRBJ2-7, with TRBD1 as a possible D gene (5 bases). Germline V CDR1 and CDR2: MNHNY, SVGAGI (reference sequence). The V end lost 0 bases, the J end lost 13 bases, and 13 bases lay between the germline ends. This CDR3 is 12 amino acids long.

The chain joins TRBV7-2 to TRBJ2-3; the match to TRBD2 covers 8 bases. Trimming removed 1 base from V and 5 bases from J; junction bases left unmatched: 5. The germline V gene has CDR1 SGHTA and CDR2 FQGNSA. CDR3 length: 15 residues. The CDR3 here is CASSLDSGIIDTQYF. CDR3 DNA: TGTGCCAGCAGCTTAGATAGCGGGATCATAGATACGCAGTATTTT.

The CDR3 region is CASSLAARTGENYEQYF. The CDR3 nucleotides read TGCGCCAGCAGCTTGGCCGCAAGGACGGGGGAAAACTACGAGCAGTACTTC. The V call is TRBV5-1, the J call TRBJ2-7, with a tentative D call TRBD2 (6 bases). The CDR3 extends over 17 amino acids. Germline CDR1 SGHRS, CDR2 YFSETQ. Trimming pared 0 bases from V and 3 bases from J, leaving 19 bases between. Together with reference TRBV5-1 and TRBJ2-7, the CDR3 gives the full variable domain: KAGVTQTPRYLIKTRGQQVTLSCSPISGHRSVSWYQQTPGQGLQFLFEYFSETQRNKGNFPGRFSGRQFSNSRSEMNVSTLELGDSALYLCASSLAARTGENYEQYFGPGTRLTVT.

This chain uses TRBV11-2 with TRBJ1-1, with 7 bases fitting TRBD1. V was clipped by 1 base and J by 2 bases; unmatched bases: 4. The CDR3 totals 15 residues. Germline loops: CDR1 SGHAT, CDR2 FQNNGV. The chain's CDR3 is CASSLVQGINTEAFF. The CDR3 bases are TGTGCCAGCAGCTTAGTACAGGGGATAAACACTGAAGCTTTCTTT. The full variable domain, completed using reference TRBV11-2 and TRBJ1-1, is EAGVAQSPRYKIIEKRQSVAFWCNPISGHATLYWYQQILGQGPKLLIQFQNNGVVDDSQLPKDRFSAERLKGVDSTLKIQPAKLEDSAVYLCASSLVQGINTEAFFGQGTRLTVV.